The rows below give T cell receptor beta chains drawn from one sample of a study of a mutant IDH1 vaccine in newly diagnosed glioma. No antigen is known for these receptors. Data came from immunoSEQ multiplex PCR; TCRdb stores just in-frame clones and leaves some out. In the table there are under 40,000 clones, around 73% of which are singletons. The sample consisted of PBMCs, taken from a glioma patient whose treatment included an IDH1 peptide vaccine. These receptors were collected from a woman between 35 and 50 years old with glioma. CDR3s include the opening cysteine and the closing phenylalanine or tryptophan. A D gene is named only where the DNA matches it firmly. Only part of the rows carry a size: once, few, many, or a class if the clone is expanded.

clone size: NA
D gene: NA
V gene: TRBV18
J gene: TRBJ1-2
CDR3 protein: CASSPSGFTNYGYTF
CDR3 DNA: TGTGCCAGCTCACCATCAGGCTTTACTAACTATGGCTACACCTTC

clone size: few
D gene: NA
V gene: TRBV2
J gene: TRBJ1-5
CDR3 protein: CASSEASGNQPQHF
CDR3 DNA: TGTGCCAGCAGTGAAGCGAGTGGCAATCAGCCCCAGCATTTT

clone size: NA
D gene: TRBD1
V gene: TRBV19
J gene: TRBJ1-2
CDR3 protein: CASTLSTGVGYGYTF
CDR3 DNA: TGTGCCAGTACTCTGTCTACAGGGGTGGGGTATGGCTACACCTTC

clone size: NA
D gene: NA
V gene: TRBV5-1
J gene: TRBJ1-6
CDR3 protein: CASSTRHDNSPLHF
CDR3 DNA: TGCGCCAGCAGCACCCGACACGATAATTCACCCCTCCACTTT

clone size: NA
D gene: TRBD1
V gene: TRBV30
J gene: TRBJ2-6
CDR3 protein: CAWGRTGTSGANVLTF
CDR3 DNA: TGTGCCTGGGGGAGGACAGGGACCTCTGGGGCCAACGTCCTGACTTTC

clone size: NA
D gene: TRBD2
V gene: TRBV5-4
J gene: TRBJ2-5
CDR3 protein: CEVGLAGAKETQYF
CDR3 DNA: TGTGAAGTTGGACTAGCGGGGGCTAAAGAGACCCAGTACTTC

clone size: NA
D gene: TRBD2
V gene: TRBV10-2
J gene: TRBJ2-5
CDR3 protein: CASSDLRGQETQYF
CDR3 DNA: TGCGCCAGCAGTGACCTGCGGGGGCAAGAGACCCAGTACTTC

clone size: NA
D gene: NA
V gene: TRBV7-2
J gene: TRBJ2-5
CDR3 protein: CASSLAGGLGTQYF
CDR3 DNA: TGTGCCAGCAGCTTAGCGGGGGGCCTAGGGACCCAGTACTTC

clone size: NA
D gene: TRBD1
V gene: TRBV27
J gene: TRBJ2-7
CDR3 protein: CASGQASYEQYF
CDR3 DNA: TGTGCCAGTGGACAGGCCTCCTACGAGCAGTACTTC

clone size: NA
D gene: NA
V gene: TRBV29-1
J gene: TRBJ2-7
CDR3 protein: CSVLTGPYEQYF
CDR3 DNA: TGCAGCGTGTTGACAGGCCCCTACGAGCAGTACTTC

clone size: NA
D gene: TRBD1
V gene: TRBV5-4
J gene: TRBJ2-7
CDR3 protein: CASSQDRGVHEQYF
CDR3 DNA: TGTGCCAGCAGCCAGGACAGGGGAGTCCACGAGCAGTACTTC

clone size: NA
D gene: TRBD1
V gene: TRBV2
J gene: TRBJ1-2
CDR3 protein: CASTLTGLRGYTF
CDR3 DNA: TGTGCCAGCACCTTGACAGGGCTCCGGGGCTACACCTTC

clone size: few
D gene: NA
V gene: TRBV6-1
J gene: TRBJ1-4
CDR3 protein: CAITSTRGVNEKLFF
CDR3 DNA: TGTGCCATCACATCAACCCGCGGGGTTAATGAAAAACTGTTTTTT

clone size: NA
D gene: NA
V gene: TRBV30
J gene: TRBJ1-2
CDR3 protein: CAWIELNYGYTF
CDR3 DNA: TGTGCCTGGATTGAGCTAAACTATGGCTACACCTTC

clone size: NA
D gene: TRBD1
V gene: TRBV5-1
J gene: TRBJ1-4
CDR3 protein: CASSLAGTGTEKLFF
CDR3 DNA: TGCGCCAGCAGCTTGGCCGGGACAGGGACTGAAAAACTGTTTTTT

clone size: NA
D gene: NA
V gene: TRBV10-3
J gene: TRBJ2-7
CDR3 protein: CAISEGPYEQYF
CDR3 DNA: TGTGCCATCAGTGAGGGTCCCTACGAGCAGTACTTC

clone size: NA
D gene: NA
V gene: TRBV5-1
J gene: TRBJ2-5
CDR3 protein: CASSLEAPGQETQYF
CDR3 DNA: TGCGCCAGCAGCTTGGAGGCCCCGGGGCAAGAGACCCAGTACTTC